This T cell receptor (beta chain) originates from a study of cytomegalovirus exposure and HLA in healthy donors. V shed 7 bases, J shed 9 bases, and the junction held 10 bases outside the gene matches. This CDR3 is built from 15 residues. CDR1 and CDR2 (germline): MNHEY, SVGAGI. Though probably carrying unrecorded immune exposures, donors were nominally healthy at sampling. This clone appeared a few times. Its antigen is not identified. Study findings and constraints: V- and J-gene trimming in TCR beta was tied to a missense DCLRE1C variant by an analysis performed later. In terms of immune exposure information, only CMV serostatus was available.

Both 60 Vbeta primers and 13 Jbeta primers went into the PCR. The repertoire was sequenced with immunoSEQ multiplex PCR; TCRdb's copy has only in-frame clones and lacks some. Among approximately 210,000 clones listed, about four fifths were seen once. What was sequenced was PBMCs. V and J are TRBV6-5 and TRBJ1-6; the match to TRBD1 covers 9 bases. This receptor was obtained from a woman aged 45-65 years in good health and CMV-seropositive. The CDR3 bases are TGTGCCAGCAAACGATCGGGACAGGGAGGTTCACCCCTCCACTTT. As protein: CASKRSGQGGSPLHF.